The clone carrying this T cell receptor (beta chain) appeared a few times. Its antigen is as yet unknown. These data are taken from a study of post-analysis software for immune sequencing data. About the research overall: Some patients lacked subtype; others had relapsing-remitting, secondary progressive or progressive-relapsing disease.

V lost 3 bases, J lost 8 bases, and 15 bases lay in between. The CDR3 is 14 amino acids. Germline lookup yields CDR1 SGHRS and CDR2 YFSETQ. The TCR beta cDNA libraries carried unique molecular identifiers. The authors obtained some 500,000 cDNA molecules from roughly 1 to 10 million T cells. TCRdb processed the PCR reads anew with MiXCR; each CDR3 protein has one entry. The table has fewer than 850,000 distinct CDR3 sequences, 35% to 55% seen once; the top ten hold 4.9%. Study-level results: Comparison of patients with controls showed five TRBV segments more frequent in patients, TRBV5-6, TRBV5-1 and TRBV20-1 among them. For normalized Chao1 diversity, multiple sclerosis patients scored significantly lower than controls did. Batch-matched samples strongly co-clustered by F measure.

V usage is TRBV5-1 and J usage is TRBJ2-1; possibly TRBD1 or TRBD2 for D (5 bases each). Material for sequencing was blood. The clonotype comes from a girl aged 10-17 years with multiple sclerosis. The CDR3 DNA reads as TGCGCCAGCAGCTGGCTTGGGACCAGGGATGAGCAGTTCTTC. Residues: CASSWLGTRDEQFF. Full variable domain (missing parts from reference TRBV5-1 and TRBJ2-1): KAGVTQTPRYLIKTRGQQVTLSCSPISGHRSVSWYQQTPGQGLQFLFEYFSETQRNKGNFPGRFSGRQFSNSRSEMNVSTLELGDSALYLCASSWLGTRDEQFFGPGTRLTVL.